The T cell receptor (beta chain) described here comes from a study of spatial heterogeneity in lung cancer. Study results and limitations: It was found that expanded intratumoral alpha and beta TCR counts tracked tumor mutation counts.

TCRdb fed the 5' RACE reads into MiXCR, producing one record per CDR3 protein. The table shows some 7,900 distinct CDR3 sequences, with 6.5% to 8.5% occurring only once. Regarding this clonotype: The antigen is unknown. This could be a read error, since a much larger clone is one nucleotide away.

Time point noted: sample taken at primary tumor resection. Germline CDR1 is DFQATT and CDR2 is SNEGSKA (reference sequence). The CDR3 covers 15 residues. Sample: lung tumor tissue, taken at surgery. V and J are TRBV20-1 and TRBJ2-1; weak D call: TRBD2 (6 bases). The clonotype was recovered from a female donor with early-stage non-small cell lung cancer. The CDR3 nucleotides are TGCAGAGCTACCTTAGCGGAGAGCTCCTACAATGAGCAGTTCTTC. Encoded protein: CRATLAESSYNEQFF.